This TCR beta chain was profiled in a study of blood T cell repertoires in COVID-19. The wider study: Italy, Spain and the United States were the sources of the convalescent and acute COVID-19 samples. Sources were T cells, B-cell-depleted T cells, or PBMCs; the material itself was cDNA or gDNA.

V gave up 0 bases and J gave up 4 bases, with 11 bases separating them. Per germline, CDR1 SGHTS and CDR2 YDEGEE. The CDR3 is 15 residues long. How the authors handled the data: Amplified reference gene primers provided the basis for estimating nucleated cell counts. Sequencing was performed with immunoSEQ multiplex PCR; in TCRdb, only in-frame clones are kept and a portion is missing. That table supplies the V and J calls and clone size; D and trimming were determined from the DNA. The sample shows roughly 140,000 clones, around 90% of them seen only once. This clonotype was obtained from a woman aged 55 to 70 with active or convalescent COVID-19. The rearrangement links TRBV5-8 to TRBJ1-5, with D unclear. Sequencing was done on a sample of peripheral blood. CDR3 residues: CASSLETAGNQPQHF. The CDR3 DNA follows: TGTGCCAGCAGCTTGGAAACAGCGGGGAATCAGCCCCAGCATTTT.